The 32 T cell receptor beta chains given below trace back to one sample, sequenced in a study of blood T cell repertoires in COVID-19. Sequenced by immunoSEQ multiplex PCR; TCRdb stores in-frame clones only, minus some. The sample has 100,000 to 150,000 clones, around 89% seen once. The sample consisted of peripheral blood. Every receptor here comes from a man aged 45 to 65 with active or convalescent COVID-19.

The chain uses TRBV10-1 and TRBJ2-7; 12 bases match TRBD2. Trimming at V came to 6 bases and at J to 4 bases, leaving 13 bases not matched to a gene. In germline, CDR1 is WNHNN, CDR2 SYGVQD (reference sequence). The CDR3 runs to 17 residues. The CDR3 sequence: CASSKTKGLAGSYEQYF. In DNA, the CDR3 is TGCGCCAGCAGCAAGACTAAAGGACTAGCGGGATCATACGAGCAGTACTTC.

The rearrangement uses TRBV6-5 and TRBJ2-7; 10 bases line up with TRBD2. The germline CDR1 and CDR2 sequences are MNHEY and SVGAGI. The CDR3 is 15 amino acids. V lost 6 bases and J lost 2; bases outside the gene matches: 7. For the CDR3, the DNA is TGTGCCAGCAGACAGCCGGGACTAGCGCCCTACGAGCAGTACTTC. It translates to CASRQPGLAPYEQYF.

This chain links TRBV19 with TRBJ2-1; D is perhaps TRBD1 (5 bases). Germline values: CDR1 LNHDA, CDR2 SQIVND (reference sequence). V gave up 6 bases and J gave up 9 bases, with 15 bases separating them. The CDR3 is made up of 13 amino acids. As DNA, the CDR3 is TGTGCCAGTAGAGGACAACTGATGGGTGAGCAGTTCTTC. Its translation: CASRGQLMGEQFF.

J is TRBJ1-6 and V is TRBV11-2, with 7 bases identical to TRBD1. The CDR3 has 14 amino acids. From germline, CDR1 is SGHAT and CDR2 FQNNGV. Trimming took 6 bases from V and 7 from J; bases not matched to a gene: 6. The CDR3 bases are TGTGCCAGCAGTTTGGGACAGCGAAATTCACCCCTCCACTTT. This translates into CASSLGQRNSPLHF.

This chain links TRBV24-1 with TRBJ1-4, with no clear D. With 3 bases removed from V and 0 bases from J, the gap between germline ends came to 13 bases. Germline lookup yields CDR1 KGHDR and CDR2 SFDVKD. The CDR3 length is 17 residues. CDR3 protein: CATSDPGMDPTNEKLFF. CDR3 in DNA: TGTGCCACCAGTGATCCCGGGATGGATCCAACTAATGAAAAACTGTTTTTT.

The chain has TRBV28 and TRBJ2-1; 9 positions match TRBD2. Per germline, CDR1 MDHEN and CDR2 SYDVKM. The CDR3 covers 13 residues. The J segment lost 7 bases and the V segment lost 5 bases, leaving 3 bases of the junction unmatched. The CDR3, as DNA: TGTGCCAGCAGTGATAGCGGGAGAAATGAGCAGTTCTTC. Encoded protein: CASSDSGRNEQFF.

This clone has a single count. This CDR3 reads CASSQPGQGPQGGYTF. The CDR3 DNA reads as TGTGCCAGCAGCCAACCGGGACAGGGCCCACAGGGTGGCTACACCTTC. The V call is TRBV28, the J call TRBJ1-2; 9 bases map to TRBD1. The CDR3 has 16 residues. Looked up from germline, CDR1 is MDHEN and CDR2 is SYDVKM. V gave up 6 bases and J gave up 7 bases; unmatched junction bases: 15.

Only one count was recorded for this clone. The chain joins TRBV3-1 (or the pseudogene TRBV3-2) to TRBJ2-1; 10 bases are a match to TRBD2. Unmatched junction bases numbered 6, after V lost 0 bases and J lost 7 bases. This CDR3 comprises 16 residues. CDR1 and CDR2 (germline): LGHDT, YNNKEL (reference sequence). The CDR3 spells CASSQDLAGVSNEQFF. CDR3 DNA sequence: TGTGCCAGCAGCCAAGATCTAGCGGGGGTCTCGAATGAGCAGTTCTTC.

The chain uses TRBV7-2 and TRBJ1-1; 10 nucleotides line up with TRBD1. CDR1 SGHTA and CDR2 FQGNSA come from the germline V gene. The CDR3 is made up of 16 amino acids. V trimming: 4 bases; J trimming: 5 bases; junction bases outside the gene matches: 10. The CDR3 DNA is TGTGCCAGCAGCTCAAGCCCGGACAGGGGGGGGACTGAAGCTTTCTTT. Translated, it gives CASSSSPDRGGTEAFF.

This chain joins TRBV18 and TRBJ2-1; no definite D call. Germline V gene data show CDR1 as KGHSH and CDR2 as LQKENI. V lost 0 bases, J lost 0 bases, and 6 bases lay in between. The CDR3 loop spans 15 amino acids. The chain's CDR3 is CASSPPSSSYNEQFF. The CDR3 DNA is TGTGCCAGCTCACCACCTTCATCCTCCTACAATGAGCAGTTCTTC.

Written as DNA, the CDR3 is TGTGCCAGCAGGAGTGCGGGGACGGCGGAGGGCTACACCTTC. It encodes CASRSAGTAEGYTF. The chain joins TRBV6-6 to TRBJ1-2; D perhaps matches TRBD1 (5 bases). The length of the CDR3 is 14 residues. Germline CDR1 MNHNY, CDR2 SVGAGI (reference sequence). V shed 6 bases and J shed 8 bases, with 19 bases lying between them.

V gene TRBV14 combines with J gene TRBJ1-1; TRBD1 agrees at 7 bases. CDR3 length: 15 residues. The germline V gene encodes CDR1 SGHDN and CDR2 FVKESK. V was pared by 4 bases and J by 1 base, with 6 bases of the junction left unmatched. CDR3 DNA sequence: TGTGCCAGCAGCCCGTACGGGGACAGGAACACTGAAGCTTTCTTT. It encodes CASSPYGDRNTEAFF.

CDR3 residues: CASSQWTRQTAPNSPLHF. The DNA of the CDR3 is TGCGCCAGCAGTCAATGGACCAGACAGACAGCACCAAATTCACCCCTCCACTTT. The chain uses TRBV23-1 and TRBJ1-6; D may be TRBD1 (5 bases). TRBV23-1 is classed as an ORF, of uncertain function. The CDR3 length is 18 residues. Deletions cut 1 base from V and 7 bases from J, with 20 bases between.

The rearrangement links TRBV2 to TRBJ2-1; 10 nucleotides agree with TRBD2. Looked up from germline, CDR1 is SNHLY and CDR2 is FYNNEI. The CDR3 has 14 amino acids. Trimming took 6 bases from V and 6 from J; bases not matched to a gene: 5. CDR3 sequence: CASSQAGGPNEQFF. The CDR3 DNA reads as TGTGCCAGCAGCCAAGCGGGAGGGCCCAATGAGCAGTTCTTC.

V usage is TRBV6-1 and J usage is TRBJ1-4, with D possibly TRBD1 on 6 matching bases. The CDR3 has 16 amino acids. Germline V gives CDR1 MNHNS, CDR2 SASEGT. V shed 4 bases and J shed 4 bases, with 16 bases lying between them. The CDR3 DNA sequence: TGTGCCAGCAGTGCCACTCAGGGGAGTCGTAATGAAAAACTGTTTTTT. Encoded protein: CASSATQGSRNEKLFF.

The genes are TRBV24-1 and TRBJ1-1; 7 nucleotides match TRBD1. CDR1 is KGHDR and CDR2 is SFDVKD in the germline V gene. The trim removed 4 bases at V and 5 bases at J, leaving 18 bases unmatched. This CDR3 spans 18 amino acids. The CDR3 DNA reads as TGTGCCACCAGTGACCCCCCTTTGGGACAGCTTTTCGTGACTGAAGCTTTCTTT. Its translation is CATSDPPLGQLFVTEAFF.

This rearrangement joins TRBV30 to TRBJ2-4; unclear D gene. The CDR3 is 15 residues long. Germline V CDR1 and CDR2: GTSNPN, SVGIG (reference sequence). Trimming shortened V by 0 bases and J by 0 bases, and 9 bases separated the two germline ends. The CDR3 DNA is TGTGCCTGGAGTGTACGAGAAATAGCCAAAAACATTCAGTACTTC. It specifies CAWSVREIAKNIQYF.

The chain has TRBV27 and TRBJ2-3; possible D gene TRBD2, 5 bases. Germline V lookup: CDR1 MNHEY, CDR2 SMNVEV (reference sequence). CDR3 length: 16 amino acids. The V end lost 5 bases, the J end lost 0 bases, and 15 bases lay between the germline ends. DNA of the CDR3: TGTGCCAGCAGTCCCGGACTCGGAATTAGCACAGATACGCAGTATTTT. This gives the protein CASSPGLGISTDTQYF.

V is TRBV7-8 and J is TRBJ2-7; the D is unclear. This CDR3 has 12 residues. The V and J ends lost 1 base and 4 bases respectively, with 5 bases between them. Germline-derived CDR1 and CDR2 are SGHVS and FQNEAQ. The CDR3 region has the DNA TGTGCCAGCAGCTTAGTCTTGTACGAGCAGTACTTC. Translation gives CASSLVLYEQYF.

This clone was seen only once. This chain uses TRBV6-1 with TRBJ1-2; 7 nucleotides align to TRBD1. The CDR3 is 13 amino acids. Germline lookup yields CDR1 MNHNS and CDR2 SASEGT. Trimming at V came to 2 bases and at J to 4 bases, leaving 1 base not matched to a gene. Here the CDR3 reads CASSEQGGYGYTF. The DNA for the CDR3 is TGTGCCAGCAGTGAACAGGGGGGCTATGGCTACACCTTC.

The chain links TRBV5-1 to TRBJ2-1; perhaps TRBD1 as D (7 bases). Germline-derived CDR1 and CDR2 are SGHRS and YFSETQ. This CDR3 has 15 residues. V was clipped by 3 bases and J by 9 bases, with 19 bases between them. CDR3 sequence: CASSSELTGDSEQFF. The CDR3 DNA follows: TGCGCCAGCAGCTCCGAACTTACAGGGGACTCTGAGCAGTTCTTC.

The chain links TRBV18 to TRBJ2-1, with 7 bases lining up with TRBD1. This CDR3 has 15 residues. J gave up 3 bases and V 3 bases, and 5 bases lay outside the gene matches. Germline assignment: CDR1 KGHSH and CDR2 LQKENI. CDR3 DNA sequence: TGTGCCAGCTCACCGAGCCGGGACAGCTACAATGAGCAGTTCTTC. It yields the protein CASSPSRDSYNEQFF. Full variable domain (outside the CDR3, taken from reference TRBV18 and TRBJ2-1): NAGVMQNPRHLVRRRGQEARLRCSPMKGHSHVYWYRQLPEEGLKFMVYLQKENIIDESGMPKERFSAEFPKEGPSILRIQQVVRGDSAAYFCASSPSRDSYNEQFFGPGTRLTVL.

This sequence joins TRBV10-3 and TRBJ2-5; D call uncertain. This CDR3 has 16 amino acids. V was trimmed by 11 bases and J by 4 bases, leaving 26 bases between them. Germline V gene lookup returns CDR1 ENHRY and CDR2 SYGVKD. CDR3 amino acids: CAPACRSSYETETQYF. The CDR3 DNA is TGTGCCCCCGCCTGTCGTAGCAGCTATGAAACAGAGACCCAGTACTTC.

The V call is TRBV6-5, the J call TRBJ2-7, with D possibly being TRBD1 (5 bases). V lost 1 base, J lost 1 base, and 14 bases lay in between. In germline, CDR1 is MNHEY, CDR2 SVGAGI. The CDR3 is 16 amino acids. Here the CDR3 reads CASSYFGRVKSYEQYF. CDR3 nucleotide sequence: TGTGCCAGCAGTTACTTTGGCAGGGTGAAGTCCTACGAGCAGTACTTC.

The chain couples TRBV28 to TRBJ2-7, with 10 bases fitting TRBD1. The V gene's germline CDR1 is MDHEN and CDR2 SYDVKM. The CDR3 spans 15 residues. With V trimmed by 5 bases and J by 4 bases, 8 bases remained unmatched. In nucleotides, the CDR3 is TGTGCCAGCAGTGGATCCGGGACAGGGGCATACGAGCAGTACTTC. It specifies CASSGSGTGAYEQYF.

The chain combines TRBV6-6 with TRBJ1-4; weak D call: TRBD1 (6 bases). CDR1 is MNHNY and CDR2 is SVGAGI in the germline V gene (reference sequence). There are 15 residues in the CDR3. V lost 0 bases, J lost 8 bases, and 13 bases lay in between. In DNA form, the CDR3 reads TGTGCCAGCAGTTACTCTGGGGCGGGGGGCGAAAAACTGTTTTTT. This codes for CASSYSGAGGEKLFF.

The chain joins TRBV6-5 to TRBJ1-1, with 8 nucleotides matching TRBD1. The CDR3 length is 12 residues. Germline lookup yields CDR1 MNHEY and CDR2 SVGAGI. The V gene end was trimmed by 7 bases and the J gene end by 10 bases; junction bases not matched to a gene: 8. The CDR3 is CASTKTGGVAFF. The CDR3 DNA sequence: TGTGCCAGCACTAAAACAGGGGGTGTAGCTTTCTTT.

The chain is built from TRBV21-1 and TRBJ2-7; the table names TRBD2, a call not compared with the DNA. TRBV21-1 is given as a pseudogene. This CDR3 region has 14 residues. This chain's CDR3 is CASPGGEGKYEQYF. The CDR3 DNA follows: TGTGCCAGCCCCGGAGGCGAGGGCAAATACGAGCAGTACTTC.

The chain has TRBV11-2 and TRBJ2-3, with 14 positions matching TRBD2. Germline CDR1 SGHAT, CDR2 FQNNGV. Trimming cost V 6 bases and J 2 bases; bases outside gene matches: 10. The CDR3 runs 18 residues. Written as DNA, the CDR3 is TGTGCCAGCAGTCGACCGGGACTAGCGGGGGAAATCACAGATACGCAGTATTTT. Residues: CASSRPGLAGEITDTQYF.

The chain carries TRBV11-2 and TRBJ2-7; D unclear. CDR1 and CDR2 (germline): SGHAT, FQNNGV. The CDR3 has 14 residues. Trimming shortened V by 0 bases and J by 4 bases, and 10 bases separated the two germline ends. The CDR3 bases are TGTGCCAGCAGCTTAGACCGGAAGAGGTACGAGCAGTACTTC. Translation gives CASSLDRKRYEQYF.

The chain recombines TRBV30 with TRBJ1-2; no firm D call. In germline, CDR1 is GTSNPN, CDR2 SVGIG (reference sequence). With 1 base removed from V and 7 bases from J, the gap between germline ends came to 16 bases. CDR3 size: 14 residues. The CDR3 protein is CAWSAAPRRGGYTF. DNA of the CDR3: TGTGCCTGGAGTGCAGCACCGAGACGGGGTGGCTACACCTTC.

The CDR3 sequence is CASSPNRRVTNEKLFF. CDR3 nucleotide sequence: TGCGCCAGCAGCCCAAACCGCAGGGTAACTAATGAAAAACTGTTTTTT. The V and J genes are TRBV5-1 and TRBJ1-4, with D maybe TRBD1 (5 bases). Deletions cut 4 bases from V and 1 base from J, with 14 bases between. The CDR3 covers 16 residues. Germline V gene data show CDR1 as SGHRS and CDR2 as YFSETQ.